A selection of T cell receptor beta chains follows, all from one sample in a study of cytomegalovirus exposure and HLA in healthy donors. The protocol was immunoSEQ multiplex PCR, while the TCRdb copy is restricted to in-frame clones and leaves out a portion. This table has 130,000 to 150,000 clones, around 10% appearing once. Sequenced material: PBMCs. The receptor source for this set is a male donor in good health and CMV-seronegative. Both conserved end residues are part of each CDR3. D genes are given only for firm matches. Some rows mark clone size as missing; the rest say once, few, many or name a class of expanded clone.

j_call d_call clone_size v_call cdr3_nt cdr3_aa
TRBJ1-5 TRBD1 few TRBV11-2 TGTGCCAGCAGCTCAAGGGACAGGCGCCGTCAGCCCCAGCATTTT CASSSRDRRRQPQHF
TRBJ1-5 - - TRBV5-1 TGCGCCAGCAGCACCACAGCCGGGGATAATCAGCCCCAGCATTTT CASSTTAGDNQPQHF
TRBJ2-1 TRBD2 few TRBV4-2 TGTGCCAGCAGCCCATACCTTTCGGGCGGGAGGACCGGATTGAATGAGCAGTTCTTC CASSPYLSGGRTGLNEQFF
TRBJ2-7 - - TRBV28 TGTGCCAGAGGAAAGACAGCTACCTACGAGCAGTACTTC CARGKTATYEQYF
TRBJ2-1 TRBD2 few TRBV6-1 TGTGCCAGCAGTGACGTAGCGGGGGGCTCCAATGAGCAGTTCTTC CASSDVAGGSNEQFF
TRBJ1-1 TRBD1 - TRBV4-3 TGCGCCAGCAGCCTCGGAGGGGGCAGTTACACTGAAGCTTCCTTT CASSLGGGSYTEASF
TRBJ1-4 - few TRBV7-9 TGTGCCAGCACCCCCGTTTCAACTAATGAAAAACTGTTTTTT CASTPVSTNEKLFF
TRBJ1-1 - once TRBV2 TGTGCCAGTACCGACAGGCCCCGCGGACGAACTGAAGCTTTCTTT CASTDRPRGRTEAFF
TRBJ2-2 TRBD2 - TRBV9 TGTGCCAGCAGTCCGGGACTAGGAGATTCCGAGGTCACCGGGGAGCTGTTTTTT CASSPGLGDSEVTGELFF
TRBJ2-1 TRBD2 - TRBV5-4 TGTGCCAGCAGCTCCGGGACTAGCGGAGCCGAGCGTTACAATGAGCAGTTCTTC CASSSGTSGAERYNEQFF
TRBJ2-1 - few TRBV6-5 TGTGCCAGCAGTTACGCAGGGCAGGGGTACAATGAGCAGTTCTTC CASSYAGQGYNEQFF
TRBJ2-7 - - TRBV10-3 TGTGCCATCAGCGACCGAGCGGAGACCACTGGGGAGCAGTACTTC CAISDRAETTGEQYF
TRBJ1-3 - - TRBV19 TGTGCCAGTTTCAGGGCGAGCTCTGGAAACACCATATATTTT CASFRASSGNTIYF
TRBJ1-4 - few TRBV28 TGTGCCGTCCTCTTTTCCAGGGAATCTGAAAAACTGTTTTTT CAVLFSRESEKLFF
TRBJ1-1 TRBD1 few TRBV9 TGTGCCAGCAGCCGCCGGACAGGGGGCCTGAACACTGAAGCTTTCTTT CASSRRTGGLNTEAFF
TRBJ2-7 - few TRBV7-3 TGTGCCAGCAGCTTACAACCGACGGGCGAGCAGTACTTC CASSLQPTGEQYF
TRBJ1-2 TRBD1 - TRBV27 TGTGCCAGCAGCTCCGGGACAGGAAACTATGGCTACACCTTC CASSSGTGNYGYTF
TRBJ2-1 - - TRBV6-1 TGTGCGCACGAGCGGAGCTCCTACAATGAGCAGTTCTTC CAHERSSYNEQFF
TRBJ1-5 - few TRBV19 TGTGCCAGTAGATCCGAGCCCGCTGATAGCAATCAGCCCCAGCATTTT CASRSEPADSNQPQHF
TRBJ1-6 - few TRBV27 TGTGCCAGCAGTGAGAGTCATAATTCACCCCTCCACTTT CASSESHNSPLHF
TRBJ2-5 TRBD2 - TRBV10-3 TGTGCCATCAGTGAGTTGGCTAGCGGGCTGCAAGAGACCCAGTACTTC CAISELASGLQETQYF
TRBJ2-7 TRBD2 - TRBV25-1 TGTGCCAGCAAAAACGGGGGGGCCGAGCAGTACTTC CASKNGGAEQYF
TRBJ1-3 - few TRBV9 TGTGCCAGCAGCGATCAGGTCTCTGGAAACACCATATATTTT CASSDQVSGNTIYF
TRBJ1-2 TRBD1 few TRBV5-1 TGCGCCAGCAGCGATGGACAGGGCTATGGCTACACCTTC CASSDGQGYGYTF
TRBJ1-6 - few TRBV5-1 TGCGCCAGCAGCATTTGGGGCGGAGGGGATTCACCCCTCCACTTT CASSIWGGGDSPLHF
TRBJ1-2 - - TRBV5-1 TGCGCCAGCCGCCCGGACGCGGGCTATGGCTACACCTTC CASRPDAGYGYTF
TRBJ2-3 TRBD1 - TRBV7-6 TGTGCCAGCAGCTCTGAGGGGGCCCGCACAGATACGCAGTATTTT CASSSEGARTDTQYF
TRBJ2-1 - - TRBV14 TGTGCCAGCAGCCCTCACAGCTCCAGCTCCTACAATGAGCAGTTCTTC CASSPHSSSSYNEQFF
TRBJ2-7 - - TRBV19 TGTGCCAGTAGTATGGACGGCGGGCTATCCCCCTCCTACGAGCAGTACTTC CASSMDGGLSPSYEQYF
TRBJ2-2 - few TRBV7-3 TGTGCCAGCAGCTTAAAACAGGGCATCTACACCGGGGAGCTGTTTTTT CASSLKQGIYTGELFF
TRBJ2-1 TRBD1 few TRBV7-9 TGTGCCAGCAGCTCGATAATAGGACAGGGACCGAATGAGCAGTTCTTC CASSSIIGQGPNEQFF
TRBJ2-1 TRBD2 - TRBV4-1 TGCGCCAGCAGCCAAGATGCGAGCGGGGGTTACAATGAGCAGTTCTTC CASSQDASGGYNEQFF
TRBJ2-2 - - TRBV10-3 TGTGCCATCAGCAAACGTGGACAGGGAGGGCACGGGGAGCTGTTTTTT CAISKRGQGGHGELFF
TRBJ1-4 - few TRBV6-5 TGTGCCAGTCTGGGGGGGGGCAAACTGTTTTTT CASLGGGKLFF
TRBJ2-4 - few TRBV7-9 TGTGCCAGCAGCCTATCAGGGTTAGCCAAAAACATTCAGTACTTC CASSLSGLAKNIQYF
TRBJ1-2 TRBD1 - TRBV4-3 TGCGCCAGCAGCCAAGGGGGGGGACAGGGCCATGGCTACACCTTC CASSQGGGQGHGYTF
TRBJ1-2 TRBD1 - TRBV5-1 TGCGCCAGCAGTTCCGGACAGGGGGTTAACTATGGCTACACCTTC CASSSGQGVNYGYTF
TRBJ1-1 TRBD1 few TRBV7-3 TGTGCCAGCAGCTTATTGGCAGGGGGCACTGAAGCTTTCTTT CASSLLAGGTEAFF
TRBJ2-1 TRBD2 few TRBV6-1 TGTGCCAGCAGTGAAGTAGCGGGGTACAATGAGCAGTTCTTC CASSEVAGYNEQFF
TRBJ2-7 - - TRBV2 TGTGCCAGCACCAAAAACCGCATCGGACTGGCGAGTAGCTCCTACGAGCAGTACTTC CASTKNRIGLASSSYEQYF
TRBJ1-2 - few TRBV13 TGTGCCAGCAAAAGCTGGGGGCGCACGAACTATGGCTACACCTTC CASKSWGRTNYGYTF
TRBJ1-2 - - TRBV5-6 TGTGCCAGCAGCTTCGGGGGGCCGCACGACTATGGCTACACCTTC CASSFGGPHDYGYTF
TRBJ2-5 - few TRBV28 TGTGCCAGCAGTCCTCTTAAGGGGGAGACCCAGTACTTC CASSPLKGETQYF
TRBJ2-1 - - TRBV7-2 TGTGCCAGCAAGGGGGGGCAGGGGTACTACAATGAGCAGTTCTTC CASKGGQGYYNEQFF
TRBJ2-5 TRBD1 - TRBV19 TGTGCCAGTAGGGACAGGGGAGAGACCCAGTACTTC CASRDRGETQYF
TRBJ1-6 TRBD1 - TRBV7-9 TGTGCCAGCAGCTTAGAGGGGACAGGGAATTCACCCCTCCACTTT CASSLEGTGNSPLHF
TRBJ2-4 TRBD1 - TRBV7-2 TGTGCCAGCAGTTATAGGTTGGACAGGGGGTTCTATCAGTACTTC CASSYRLDRGFYQYF
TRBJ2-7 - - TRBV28 TGTGCCAGCAGCTTCGGGGGGCACTACGAGCAGTACTTC CASSFGGHYEQYF
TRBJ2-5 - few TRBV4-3 TGCGCCAGCAGCCAAGACAGGGAAGATGGGAGGGAGACCCAGTACTTC CASSQDREDGRETQYF
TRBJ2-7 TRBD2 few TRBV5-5 TGTGCCAGCAGCTTGGTGGGGGGGTACCACGAGCAGTACTTC CASSLVGGYHEQYF
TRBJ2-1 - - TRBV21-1 TGTGCCAGCAGCGCCCGTAGCGGGAGGGCTTTTGTTATCTACAATGAGCAGTTCTTC CASSARSGRAFVIYNEQFF
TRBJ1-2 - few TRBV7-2 TGTGCCAGCAGCTTAGTCGAGACAGAGCGTGGCTACACCTTC CASSLVETERGYTF
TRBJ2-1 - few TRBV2 TGTGCCAGCAGTGAAAGGGGGGGCCTTTCTAATGAGCAGTTCTTC CASSERGGLSNEQFF
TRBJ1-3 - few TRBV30 TGTGCCTGGACCACGGGGGGAAACACCATATATTTT CAWTTGGNTIYF
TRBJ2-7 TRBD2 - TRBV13 TGTGCCAGCAGCTCCCCGCTAGCGGAGGTCTACGAGCAGTACTTC CASSSPLAEVYEQYF
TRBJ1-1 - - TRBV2 TGTGCCAGCAGCCCCCCAGAAGGGAGAAGCTGGTCTGAAGCTTTCTTT CASSPPEGRSWSEAFF
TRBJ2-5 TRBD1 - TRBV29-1 TGCAGCGTCGACGGGACAGACCAAGAGACCCAGTACTTC CSVDGTDQETQYF